The next 31 T cell receptor beta chains were all read from a single sample in a study of T cell changes during pregnancy in multiple sclerosis. Profiling relied on immunoSEQ multiplex PCR, and the TCRdb table lists in-frame clones only, not all of them. This repertoire shows roughly 89,000 clones, about 94% found once; its top ten account for roughly 2.2%. The source material was peripheral blood, sampled in the third trimester of pregnancy. These receptor sequences come from a female donor with multiple sclerosis, enrolled in a pregnancy study.

The chain has TRBV19 and TRBJ2-1; TRBD1 matches 7 bases. Trimming took 6 bases from V and 0 from J; bases not matched to a gene: 8. The CDR3 spans 16 residues. In germline, CDR1 is LNHDA, CDR2 SQIVND (reference sequence). DNA of the CDR3: TGTGCCAGTAGCCTTCCGGGACAGATCTCCTACAATGAGCAGTTCTTC. Translating it yields CASSLPGQISYNEQFF.

The chain couples TRBV6-5 to TRBJ1-3, with 7 positions matching TRBD1. Germline loops: CDR1 MNHEY, CDR2 SVGAGI. The CDR3 spans 15 residues. V dropped 6 bases and J dropped 0; count of bases not matched to a gene: 5. CDR3 coding DNA: TGTGCCAGCAGCCCCGACAGGGACTCTGGAAACACCATATATTTT. Translated: CASSPDRDSGNTIYF.

The chain is built from TRBV2 and TRBJ1-3; a weak D match, TRBD1 (5 bases). The V end lost 6 bases, the J end lost 6 bases, and 12 bases lay between the germline ends. This CDR3 comprises 13 residues. From germline, CDR1 is SNHLY and CDR2 FYNNEI. The CDR3 region has the DNA TGTGCCAGCAGCGGGACTCGGGCAAACACCATATATTTT. It yields the protein CASSGTRANTIYF.

The rearrangement joins TRBV5-4 to TRBJ2-1, with D possibly TRBD2 on 5 matching bases. Germline loops: CDR1 SGHNT, CDR2 YYREEE (reference sequence). The ends were cut back, 0 bases at V and 9 bases at J, with 7 bases in the middle. CDR3 size: 12 residues. CDR3 in DNA: TGTGCCAGCAGCTTGGGAGGGAGTGAGCAGTTCTTC. Amino acids: CASSLGGSEQFF. Combining the CDR3 with reference TRBV5-4 and TRBJ2-1 gives the whole variable domain ETGVTQSPTHLIKTRGQQVTLRCSSQSGHNTVSWYQQALGQGPQFIFQYYREEENGRGNFPPRFSGLQFPNYSSELNVNALELDDSALYLCASSLGGSEQFFGPGTRLTVL.

This rearrangement joins TRBV7-9 to TRBJ2-3, with 10 positions matching TRBD2. Germline assignment: CDR1 SEHNR and CDR2 FQNEAQ (reference sequence). The CDR3 is 16 amino acids. V was pared by 5 bases and J by 3 bases, with 8 bases of the junction left unmatched. DNA for the CDR3: TGTGCCAGCAGCCCCAGTCTAGCGGGAGTTACAGATACGCAGTATTTT. This translates into CASSPSLAGVTDTQYF. The variable domain in full, with the rest retrieved from reference TRBV7-9 and TRBJ2-3, is DTGVSQNPRHKITKRGQNVTFRCDPISEHNRLYWYRQTLGQGPEFLTYFQNEAQLEKSRLLSDRFSAERPKGSFSTLEIQRTEQGDSAMYLCASSPSLAGVTDTQYFGPGTRLTVL.

The chain has TRBV7-3 and TRBJ2-1; 8 bases fit TRBD2. The CDR3 length is 14 residues. V dropped 5 bases and J dropped 9; count of bases not matched to a gene: 9. The V gene's germline CDR1 is SGHTA and CDR2 FQGTGA. In nucleotides, the CDR3 is TGTGCCAGCAGCCACTTAGCGGGATCTGGTGAGCAGTTCTTC. Translating it yields CASSHLAGSGEQFF.

The chain has TRBV28 and TRBJ2-2, with D unresolved. CDR1 is MDHEN, CDR2 SYDVKM, per germline. V dropped 2 bases and J dropped 6 bases, with 4 bases sitting between them. This CDR3 has 12 amino acids. CDR3 bases: TGTGCCAGCAGTTTAAAGCCCGGGGAGCTGTTTTTT. Amino acid sequence: CASSLKPGELFF.

The rearrangement uses TRBV28 and TRBJ1-4; 8 bases map to TRBD1. V shed 9 bases and J 0 bases; nucleotides not matched to a gene: 3. Germline loops: CDR1 MDHEN, CDR2 SYDVKM. The CDR3 totals 14 residues. The CDR3 loop reads CASYRGTTNEKLFF. CDR3 DNA: TGTGCCAGTTACAGGGGGACAACTAATGAAAAACTGTTTTTT.

The chain combines TRBV4-2 with TRBJ2-3; weak D call: TRBD2 (7 bases). The CDR3 totals 18 residues. Germline CDR1 LGHNA, CDR2 YNFKEQ. Trimming shortened V by 4 bases and J by 5 bases, and 25 bases separated the two germline ends. The CDR3 bases are TGTGCCAGCAGCCCTCTCCCGGGGGGCCAATTGCGGGGAGATACGCAGTATTTT. Protein: CASSPLPGGQLRGDTQYF.

The chain links TRBV27 to TRBJ2-2, with D possibly being TRBD1 (6 bases). Germline CDR1 MNHEY, CDR2 SMNVEV (reference sequence). Trimming took 3 bases from V and 10 from J, leaving 12 bases between them. The CDR3 covers 13 residues. The CDR3: CASSFQNREELFF. DNA of the CDR3: TGTGCCAGCAGTTTCCAGAACAGGGAGGAGCTGTTTTTT.

The rearrangement joins TRBV6-5 to TRBJ2-7, with TRBD2 matching over 8 bases. From germline, CDR1 is MNHEY and CDR2 SVGAGI. This CDR3 contains 15 residues. The junction had 11 bases not matched to a gene; V was cut back by 5 bases and J by 5 bases. The CDR3 protein is CASSHGTSGKDEQYF. The CDR3 DNA reads as TGTGCCAGCAGTCACGGGACTAGTGGTAAGGACGAGCAGTACTTC.

The chain has TRBV27 and TRBJ2-2, with 8 bases lining up with TRBD2. The germline V gene encodes CDR1 MNHEY and CDR2 SMNVEV (reference sequence). V was pared by 6 bases and J by 2 bases, with 17 bases of the junction left unmatched. The CDR3 runs 19 residues. The DNA for the CDR3 is TGTGCCAGCAGACCGCGGGGACTAGGGGAAAACTTTAACACCGGGGAGCTGTTTTTT. Translated: CASRPRGLGENFNTGELFF.

This chain uses TRBV6-1 with TRBJ1-4; D ambiguous. Germline CDR1 is MNHNS and CDR2 is SASEGT. The CDR3 extends over 14 amino acids. V was clipped by 5 bases and J by 0 bases, with 7 bases between them. CDR3 coding DNA: TGTGCCAGCAGTTTGGCTGCAACTAATGAAAAACTGTTTTTT. Amino acids: CASSLAATNEKLFF.

This clone was counted a single time. This rearrangement joins TRBV7-2 to TRBJ2-7; 9 bases align to TRBD2. Germline V lookup: CDR1 SGHTA, CDR2 FQGNSA. Losses at the gene ends were 3 bases for V and 1 base for J; bases not matched to a gene: 4. The CDR3 sequence is 15 residues long. The CDR3 nucleotides read TGTGCCAGCAGCTTGGAACTAGCGGGTTCCTACGAGCAGTACTTC. Its protein is CASSLELAGSYEQYF.

The chain couples TRBV28 to TRBJ1-4; 8 bases map to TRBD1. Unmatched junction bases numbered 6, after V lost 7 bases and J lost 5 bases. The CDR3 has 14 residues. Per the germline V gene, CDR1 is MDHEN and CDR2 is SYDVKM. Written as DNA, the CDR3 is TGTGCCAGCACGAGGACAGGGCTGAATGAAAAACTGTTTTTT. Translation: CASTRTGLNEKLFF.

This chain links TRBV7-2 with TRBJ1-2; 7 positions agree with TRBD1. This CDR3 has 15 amino acids. Germline trimming cut 0 bases from V and 2 bases from J; bases unmatched to any gene: 3. Germline values: CDR1 SGHTA, CDR2 FQGNSA. The CDR3 is CASSLAGTANYGYTF. The CDR3 DNA reads TGTGCCAGCAGCTTAGCGGGGACAGCAAACTATGGCTACACCTTC.

The chain couples TRBV4-2 to TRBJ2-3, with 14 bases aligning to TRBD2. The CDR3 extends over 14 amino acids. Germline CDR1 is LGHNA and CDR2 is YNFKEQ. With 4 bases clipped from V and 8 bases from J, the junction kept 2 bases outside the gene matches. CDR3 amino acids: CASSPGLAGGTQYF. The CDR3 DNA reads as TGTGCCAGCAGCCCCGGACTAGCGGGGGGTACGCAGTATTTT.

This chain uses TRBV5-6 with TRBJ2-1; D is perhaps TRBD2 (6 bases). Per the germline V gene, CDR1 is SGHDT and CDR2 is YYEEEE. CDR3 length: 14 residues. Between the trimmed V and J ends, which lost 5 bases and 4 bases, there was a span of 13 bases. The CDR3 loop reads CASRSGLGYNEQFF. The CDR3 DNA sequence: TGTGCCAGCAGATCGGGACTTGGATACAATGAGCAGTTCTTC.

This chain links TRBV6-1 with TRBJ2-3; 8 nucleotides align to TRBD1. Losses at the gene ends were 1 base for V and 10 bases for J; bases not matched to a gene: 7. Germline-derived CDR1 and CDR2 are MNHNS and SASEGT. The CDR3 runs to 14 residues. DNA of the CDR3: TGTGCCAGCAGTGAAGGACACAGGGGGAGGTCGCAGTATTTT. Its protein product is CASSEGHRGRSQYF.

The V gene is TRBV11-3, the J gene TRBJ2-2, with a tentative D call TRBD1 (6 bases). Trimming took off 2 bases at V and 4 bases at J, with 8 bases between the two ends. The CDR3 runs 14 residues. Germline V gives CDR1 SGHNT, CDR2 YENEEA. CDR3 loop: CASSLQGSTGELFF. Here the CDR3 DNA reads TGTGCCAGCAGCTTACAGGGGTCCACCGGGGAGCTGTTTTTT.

Only one count was recorded for this clone. The rearrangement links TRBV5-1 to TRBJ2-4, with TRBD1 identical over 9 bases. Per the germline V gene, CDR1 is SGHRS and CDR2 is YFSETQ. After removal of 6 bases from V and 7 bases from J, the junction contained 5 bases not matched to a gene. This CDR3 comprises 13 residues. The CDR3 DNA sequence: TGCGCCAGCACCCCCGACAGGGGGAACATTCAGTACTTC. It is translated as CASTPDRGNIQYF.

The V and J genes are TRBV5-4 and TRBJ1-1, with D possibly being TRBD1 (6 bases). CDR1 SGHNT and CDR2 YYREEE come from the germline V gene (reference sequence). V was clipped by 10 bases and J by 4 bases, with 17 bases between them. The CDR3 loop spans 13 amino acids. CDR3 sequence (DNA): TGTGCCGGGCGGGGGGGGCGCGGCACTGAAGCTTTCTTT. Translation: CAGRGGRGTEAFF.

V gene TRBV7-8 combines with J gene TRBJ2-1, with 8 bases lining up with TRBD2. The CDR3 length is 16 residues. Losses at the gene ends were 0 bases for V and 0 bases for J; bases not matched to a gene: 1. In germline, CDR1 is SGHVS, CDR2 FQNEAQ. CDR3 sequence: CASSLASGSSYNEQFF. In nucleotides, the CDR3 is TGTGCCAGCAGCTTAGCGAGCGGGAGCTCCTACAATGAGCAGTTCTTC.

The V and J genes are TRBV7-2 and TRBJ2-7, with a weak D call TRBD1 (5 bases). Per the germline V gene, CDR1 is SGHTA and CDR2 is FQGNSA. The CDR3 has 12 amino acids. V gave up 5 bases and J gave up 4 bases, with 9 bases separating them. This CDR3 is CASSRQNYEQYF. CDR3 sequence (DNA): TGTGCCAGCAGCCGACAGAATTACGAGCAGTACTTC.

The chain uses TRBV10-3 and TRBJ2-7, with D perhaps matching TRBD2 (6 bases). Looked up from germline, CDR1 is ENHRY and CDR2 is SYGVKD. Trimming cost V 4 bases and J 3 bases, with 13 bases left between them. CDR3 length: 14 residues. The CDR3 DNA sequence: TGTGCCATCAGTGGGACCAACGGGGGCTACGAGCAGTACTTC. Residues: CAISGTNGGYEQYF.

The V and J genes are TRBV28 and TRBJ2-3; D is uncertain. This CDR3 has 12 amino acids. Trimming left V 7 bases short and J 6 bases short, with 11 bases between. Looked up from germline, CDR1 is MDHEN and CDR2 is SYDVKM. The DNA of the CDR3 is TGTGCCAGCAAGGTCGGAGCGGATACGCAGTATTTT. Protein: CASKVGADTQYF.

The V and J genes are TRBV30 and TRBJ1-1; D gene ambiguous. The germline V and J ends were trimmed by 2 bases and 5 bases, with 9 bases remaining between them. The CDR3 is made up of 12 amino acids. Looked up from germline, CDR1 is GTSNPN and CDR2 is SVGIG (reference sequence). The DNA of the CDR3 is TGTGCCTGGAGTAAAGGGAGGACTGAAGCTTTCTTT. Protein: CAWSKGRTEAFF.

Only one count was recorded for this clone. The CDR3 loop is CASSHDSSGANVLTF. Written as DNA, the CDR3 is TGCGCCAGCAGCCATGACAGCTCTGGGGCCAACGTCCTGACTTTC. The chain employs TRBV5-1 and TRBJ2-6; TRBD1 is a possible D gene (5 bases). The germline V gene has CDR1 SGHRS and CDR2 YFSETQ. Between the trimmed V and J ends, which lost 4 bases and 0 bases, there was a span of 8 bases. CDR3 length: 15 residues.

This sequence joins TRBV5-1 and TRBJ2-3; D is perhaps TRBD2 (6 bases). CDR1 and CDR2 from the germline V gene are SGHRS and YFSETQ. Trimming shortened V by 0 bases and J by 1 base, and 15 bases separated the two germline ends. This CDR3 is built from 17 residues. CDR3 DNA sequence: TGCGCCAGCAGCTTGGAGGGACTCAACCCTGGCACAGATACGCAGTATTTT. It yields the protein CASSLEGLNPGTDTQYF.

This rearrangement joins TRBV5-1 to TRBJ2-3; 7 positions agree with TRBD1. From germline, CDR1 is SGHRS and CDR2 YFSETQ. V shed 1 base, J shed 0 bases, and the junction held 2 bases outside the gene matches. This CDR3 has 15 amino acids. The CDR3 nucleotides are TGCGCCAGCAGCTTGAAGGGGGCAAGCACAGATACGCAGTATTTT. Residues: CASSLKGASTDTQYF.

The chain links TRBV7-9 to TRBJ2-1, with 8 nucleotides matching TRBD1. V dropped 2 bases and J dropped 5; count of bases not matched to a gene: 5. CDR3 length equals 15 residues. The germline V gene has CDR1 SEHNR and CDR2 FQNEAQ (reference sequence). CDR3 nucleotide sequence: TGTGCCAGCAGCTTACAGGGGGCAAGGGACAATGAGCAGTTCTTC. This translates into CASSLQGARDNEQFF.